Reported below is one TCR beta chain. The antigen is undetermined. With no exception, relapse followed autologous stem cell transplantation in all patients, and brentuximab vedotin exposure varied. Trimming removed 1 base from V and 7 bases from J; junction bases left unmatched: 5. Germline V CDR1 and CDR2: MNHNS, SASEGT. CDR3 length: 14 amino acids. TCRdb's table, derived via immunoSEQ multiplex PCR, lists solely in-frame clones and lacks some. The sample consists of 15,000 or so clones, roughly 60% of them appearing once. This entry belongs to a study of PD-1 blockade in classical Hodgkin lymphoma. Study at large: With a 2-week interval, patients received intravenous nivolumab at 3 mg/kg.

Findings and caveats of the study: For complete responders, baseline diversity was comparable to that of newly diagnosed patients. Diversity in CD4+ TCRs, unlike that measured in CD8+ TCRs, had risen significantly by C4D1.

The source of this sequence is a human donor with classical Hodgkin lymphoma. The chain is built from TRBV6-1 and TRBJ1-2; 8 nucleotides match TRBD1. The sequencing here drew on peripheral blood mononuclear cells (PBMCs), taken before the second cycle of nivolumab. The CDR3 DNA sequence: TGTGCCAGCAGTGAAGGACCAGGGGGCACTGGCTACACCTTC. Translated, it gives CASSEGPGGTGYTF.